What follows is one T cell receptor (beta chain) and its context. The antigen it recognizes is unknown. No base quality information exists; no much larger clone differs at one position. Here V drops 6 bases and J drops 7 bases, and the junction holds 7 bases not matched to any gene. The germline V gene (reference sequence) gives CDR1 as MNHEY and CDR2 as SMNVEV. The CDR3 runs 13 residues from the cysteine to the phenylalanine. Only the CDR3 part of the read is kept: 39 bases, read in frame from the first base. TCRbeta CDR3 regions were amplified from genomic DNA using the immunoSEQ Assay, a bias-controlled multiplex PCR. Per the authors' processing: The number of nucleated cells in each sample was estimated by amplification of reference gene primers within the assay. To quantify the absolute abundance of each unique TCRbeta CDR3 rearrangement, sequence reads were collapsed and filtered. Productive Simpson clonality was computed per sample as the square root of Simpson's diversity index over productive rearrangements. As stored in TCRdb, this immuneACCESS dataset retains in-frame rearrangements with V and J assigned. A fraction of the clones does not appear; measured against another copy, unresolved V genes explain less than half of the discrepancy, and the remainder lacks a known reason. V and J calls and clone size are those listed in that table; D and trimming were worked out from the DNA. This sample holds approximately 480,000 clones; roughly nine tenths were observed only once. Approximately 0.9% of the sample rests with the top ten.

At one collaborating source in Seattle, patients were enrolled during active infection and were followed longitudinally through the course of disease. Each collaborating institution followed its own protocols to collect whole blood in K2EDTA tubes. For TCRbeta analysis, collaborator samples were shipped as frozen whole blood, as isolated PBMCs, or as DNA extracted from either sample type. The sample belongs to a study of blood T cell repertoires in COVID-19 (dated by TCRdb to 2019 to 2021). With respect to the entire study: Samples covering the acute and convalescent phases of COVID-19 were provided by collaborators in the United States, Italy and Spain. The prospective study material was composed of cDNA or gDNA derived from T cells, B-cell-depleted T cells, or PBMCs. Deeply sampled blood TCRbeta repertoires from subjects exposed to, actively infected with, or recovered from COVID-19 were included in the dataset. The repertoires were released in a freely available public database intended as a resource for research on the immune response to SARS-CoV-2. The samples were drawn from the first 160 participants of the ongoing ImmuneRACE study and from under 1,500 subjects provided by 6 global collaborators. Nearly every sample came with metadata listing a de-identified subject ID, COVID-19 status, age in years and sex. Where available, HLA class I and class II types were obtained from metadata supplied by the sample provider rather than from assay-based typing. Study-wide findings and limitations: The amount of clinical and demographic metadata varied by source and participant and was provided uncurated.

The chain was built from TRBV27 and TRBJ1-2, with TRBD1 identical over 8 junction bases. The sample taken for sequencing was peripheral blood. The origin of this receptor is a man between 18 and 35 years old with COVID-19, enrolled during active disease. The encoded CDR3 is CASRTQGALGYTF. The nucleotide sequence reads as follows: TGTGCCAGCAGGACCCAGGGGGCGCTTGGCTACACCTTC.